A single sample is the source of the 5 T cell receptor beta chains below, sequenced in a study of cytomegalovirus exposure and HLA in healthy donors. PCR was performed using 60 Vbeta and 13 Jbeta primers. This table comes from immunoSEQ multiplex PCR, and its TCRdb copy is limited to in-frame clones, with some not included. This sample yields 150,000 or so clones, of which around 79% are seen a single time; about 4% belongs to the top ten. Source material: PBMCs. These receptors were obtained from a male donor in good health and CMV-seronegative.

Here the CDR3 reads CASSLARGSNYGYTF. The DNA of the CDR3 is TGTGCCAGCAGCTTAGCAAGGGGGTCTAACTATGGCTACACCTTC. V and J are TRBV7-8 and TRBJ1-2, with D possibly matching TRBD1 (6 bases). Trimming cost V 0 bases and J 0 bases, with 8 bases left between them. The CDR3 is 15 residues long. From germline, CDR1 is SGHVS and CDR2 FQNEAQ.

The chain couples TRBV6-5 to TRBJ2-7; D possibly corresponds to TRBD1 (5 bases). The CDR3 runs 11 residues. CDR1 MNHEY and CDR2 SVGAGI come from the germline V gene. The V and J ends lost 8 bases and 3 bases respectively, with 8 bases between them. CDR3 sequence reads: CASGRGYEQYF. DNA of the CDR3: TGTGCCAGCGGTAGGGGCTACGAGCAGTACTTC.

The rearrangement links TRBV4-1 to TRBJ1-2; D may be TRBD1 (6 bases). The CDR3 runs 17 residues. Germline V gene lookup returns CDR1 MGHRA and CDR2 YSYEKL. The V end was cut by 1 base, the J end by 0 bases, with 15 bases between. The DNA of the CDR3 is TGCGCCAGCAGCCAAGTTATCGGGACACCAACTAACTATGGCTACACCTTC. Translating it yields CASSQVIGTPTNYGYTF.

The chain recombines TRBV11-2 with TRBJ1-2; 8 bases are a match to TRBD1. This CDR3 is built from 14 residues. V shed 4 bases and J 4 bases; nucleotides not matched to a gene: 5. Germline CDR1 reads SGHAT; CDR2 reads FQNNGV. CDR3 in amino acids: CASSSQGAGYGYTF. CDR3 coding DNA: TGTGCCAGCAGCTCCCAGGGGGCGGGCTATGGCTACACCTTC.

This clone has a single count. This chain connects TRBV5-1 to TRBJ1-3; D may be TRBD1 (6 bases). The CDR3 is made up of 14 amino acids. The V and J ends lost 4 bases and 6 bases respectively, with 14 bases between them. The germline CDR1 and CDR2 sequences are SGHRS and YFSETQ. For the CDR3, the DNA is TGCGCCAGCAGCCCCGGGACACAAATAAACACCATATATTTT. It is translated as CASSPGTQINTIYF.